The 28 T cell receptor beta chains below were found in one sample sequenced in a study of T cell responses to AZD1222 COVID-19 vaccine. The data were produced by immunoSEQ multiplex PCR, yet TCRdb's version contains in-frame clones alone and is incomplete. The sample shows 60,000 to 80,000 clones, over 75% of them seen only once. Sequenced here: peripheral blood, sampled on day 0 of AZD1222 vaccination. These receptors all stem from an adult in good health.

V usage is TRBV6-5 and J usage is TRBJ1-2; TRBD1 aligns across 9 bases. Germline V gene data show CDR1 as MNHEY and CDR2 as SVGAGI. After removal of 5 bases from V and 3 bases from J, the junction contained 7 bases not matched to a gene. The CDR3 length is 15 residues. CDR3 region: CASSLRTGEDYGYTF. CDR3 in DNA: TGTGCCAGCAGTCTTAGGACAGGGGAGGACTATGGCTACACCTTC.

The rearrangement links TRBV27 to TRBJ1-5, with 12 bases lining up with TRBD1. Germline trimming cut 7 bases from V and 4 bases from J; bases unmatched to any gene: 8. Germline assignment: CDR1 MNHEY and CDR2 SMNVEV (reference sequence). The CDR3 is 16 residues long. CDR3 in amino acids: CASKGLGQGANQPQHF. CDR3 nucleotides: TGTGCCAGCAAGGGGTTGGGACAGGGGGCTAATCAGCCCCAGCATTTT.

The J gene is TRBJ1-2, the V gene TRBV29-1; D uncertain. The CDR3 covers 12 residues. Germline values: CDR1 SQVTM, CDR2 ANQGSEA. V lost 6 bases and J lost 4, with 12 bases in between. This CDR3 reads CSVRNGFYGYTF. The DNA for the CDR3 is TGCAGCGTACGAAATGGGTTCTATGGCTACACCTTC.

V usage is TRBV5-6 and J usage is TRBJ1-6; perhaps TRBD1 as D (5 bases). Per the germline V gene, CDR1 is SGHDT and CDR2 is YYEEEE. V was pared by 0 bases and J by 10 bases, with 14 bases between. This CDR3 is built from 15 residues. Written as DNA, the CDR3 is TGTGCCAGCAGCTTGGTTCATGGGGGGACCTCACCCCTCCACTTT. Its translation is CASSLVHGGTSPLHF.

The CDR3 nucleotides read TGTGCCAGCAGCCCTAGCTGGGTGTCTGACTATGGCTACACCTTC. This encodes CASSPSWVSDYGYTF. The V call is TRBV9, the J call TRBJ1-2; the D is unclear. Germline lookup yields CDR1 SGDLS and CDR2 YYNGEE. Trimming stripped 4 bases from V and 3 bases from J, with 16 bases between. This CDR3 spans 15 amino acids.

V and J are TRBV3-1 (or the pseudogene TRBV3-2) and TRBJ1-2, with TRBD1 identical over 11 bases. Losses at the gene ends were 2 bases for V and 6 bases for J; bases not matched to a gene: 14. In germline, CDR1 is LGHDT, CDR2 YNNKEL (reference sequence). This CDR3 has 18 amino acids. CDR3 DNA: TGTGCCAGCAGCCAAATCGGGACAGGGGGTTTTCGTAGGGATGGCTACACCTTC. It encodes CASSQIGTGGFRRDGYTF.

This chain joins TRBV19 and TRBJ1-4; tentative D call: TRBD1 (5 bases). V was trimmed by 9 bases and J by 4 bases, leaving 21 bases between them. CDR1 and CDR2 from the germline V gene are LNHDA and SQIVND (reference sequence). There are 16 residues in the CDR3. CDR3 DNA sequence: TGTGCCAGCAGGCCACAGGCTCCCATGGGTAATGAAAAACTGTTTTTT. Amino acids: CASRPQAPMGNEKLFF.

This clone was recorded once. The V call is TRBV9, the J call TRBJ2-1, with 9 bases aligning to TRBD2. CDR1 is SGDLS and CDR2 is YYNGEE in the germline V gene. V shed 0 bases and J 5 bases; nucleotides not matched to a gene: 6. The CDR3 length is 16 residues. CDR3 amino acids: CASSVGLAGSDNEQFF. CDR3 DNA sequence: TGTGCCAGCAGCGTAGGGCTAGCGGGAAGTGACAATGAGCAGTTCTTC.

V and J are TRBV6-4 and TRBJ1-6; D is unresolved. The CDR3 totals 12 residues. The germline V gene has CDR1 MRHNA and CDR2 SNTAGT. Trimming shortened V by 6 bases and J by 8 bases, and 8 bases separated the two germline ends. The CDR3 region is CASRDGDSPLHF. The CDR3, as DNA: TGTGCCAGCAGGGACGGGGATTCACCCCTCCACTTT.

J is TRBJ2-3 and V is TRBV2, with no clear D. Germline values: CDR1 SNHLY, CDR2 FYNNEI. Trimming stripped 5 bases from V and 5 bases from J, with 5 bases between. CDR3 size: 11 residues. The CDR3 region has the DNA TGTGCCAGCAGTACTAAAGATACGCAGTATTTT. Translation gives CASSTKDTQYF.

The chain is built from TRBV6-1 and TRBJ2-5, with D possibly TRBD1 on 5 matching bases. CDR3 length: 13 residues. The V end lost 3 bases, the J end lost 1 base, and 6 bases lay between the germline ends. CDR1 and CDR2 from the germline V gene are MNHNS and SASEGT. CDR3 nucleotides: TGTGCCAGCAGTGACAGGGTCCAAGAGACCCAGTACTTC. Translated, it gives CASSDRVQETQYF.

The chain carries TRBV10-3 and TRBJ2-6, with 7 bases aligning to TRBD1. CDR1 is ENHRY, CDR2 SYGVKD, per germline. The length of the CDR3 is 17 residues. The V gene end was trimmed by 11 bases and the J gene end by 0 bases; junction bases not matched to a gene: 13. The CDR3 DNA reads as TGTGCCGTCGGGACGGGACAGCCAGACTCTGGGGCCAACGTCCTGACTTTC. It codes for CAVGTGQPDSGANVLTF.

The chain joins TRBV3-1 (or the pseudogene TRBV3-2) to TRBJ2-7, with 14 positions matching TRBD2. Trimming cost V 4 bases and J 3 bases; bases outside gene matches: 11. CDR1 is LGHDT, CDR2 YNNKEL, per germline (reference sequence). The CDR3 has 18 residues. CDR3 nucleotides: TGTGCCAGCAGCCCTCGGTTTATGGGACTAGCGGGGGACTACGAGCAGTACTTC. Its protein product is CASSPRFMGLAGDYEQYF.

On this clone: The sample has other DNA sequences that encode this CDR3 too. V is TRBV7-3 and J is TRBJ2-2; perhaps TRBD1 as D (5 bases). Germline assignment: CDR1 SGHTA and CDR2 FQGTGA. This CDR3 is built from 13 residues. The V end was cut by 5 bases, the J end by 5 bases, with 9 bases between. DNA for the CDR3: TGTGCCAGCAGCCCGCAGGGAACCGGGGAGCTGTTTTTT. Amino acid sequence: CASSPQGTGELFF.

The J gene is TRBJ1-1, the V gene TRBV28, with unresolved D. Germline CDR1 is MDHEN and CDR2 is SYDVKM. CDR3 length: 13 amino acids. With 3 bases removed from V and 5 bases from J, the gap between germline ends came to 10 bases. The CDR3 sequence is CASSFSRWTEAFF. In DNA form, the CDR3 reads TGTGCCAGCAGTTTCTCCCGATGGACTGAAGCTTTCTTT.

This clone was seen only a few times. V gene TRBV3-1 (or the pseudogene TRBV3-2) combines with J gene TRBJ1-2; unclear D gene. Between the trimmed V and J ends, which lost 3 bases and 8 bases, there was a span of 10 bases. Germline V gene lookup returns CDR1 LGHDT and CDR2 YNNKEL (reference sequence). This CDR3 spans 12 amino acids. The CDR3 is CASSQGATGYTF. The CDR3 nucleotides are TGTGCCAGCAGCCAGGGAGCGACGGGCTACACCTTC.

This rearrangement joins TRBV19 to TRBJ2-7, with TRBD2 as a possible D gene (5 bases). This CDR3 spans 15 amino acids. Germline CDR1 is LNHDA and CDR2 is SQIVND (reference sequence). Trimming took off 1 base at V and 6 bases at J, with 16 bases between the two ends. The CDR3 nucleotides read TGTGCCAGTAGTATAGGCGGGCTTGGCCCCATCGAGCAGTACTTC. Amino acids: CASSIGGLGPIEQYF.

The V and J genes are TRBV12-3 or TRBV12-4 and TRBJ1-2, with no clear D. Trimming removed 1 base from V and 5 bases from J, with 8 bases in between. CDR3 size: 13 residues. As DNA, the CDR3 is TGTGCCAGCAGTTTAGGGGTCTGGTATGGCTACACCTTC. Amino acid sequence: CASSLGVWYGYTF.

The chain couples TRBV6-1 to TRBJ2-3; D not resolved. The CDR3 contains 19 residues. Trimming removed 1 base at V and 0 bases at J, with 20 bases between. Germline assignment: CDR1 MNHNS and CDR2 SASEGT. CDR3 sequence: CASSEDNPGGRLSTDTQYF. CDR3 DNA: TGTGCCAGCAGTGAAGACAATCCCGGCGGAAGACTTAGCACAGATACGCAGTATTTT.

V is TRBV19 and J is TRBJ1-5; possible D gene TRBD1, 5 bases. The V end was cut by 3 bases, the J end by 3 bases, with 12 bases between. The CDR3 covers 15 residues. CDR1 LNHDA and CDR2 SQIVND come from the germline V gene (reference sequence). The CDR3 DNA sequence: TGTGCCAGTAGTATCTCCGACAGCTACAATCAGCCCCAGCATTTT. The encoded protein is CASSISDSYNQPQHF.

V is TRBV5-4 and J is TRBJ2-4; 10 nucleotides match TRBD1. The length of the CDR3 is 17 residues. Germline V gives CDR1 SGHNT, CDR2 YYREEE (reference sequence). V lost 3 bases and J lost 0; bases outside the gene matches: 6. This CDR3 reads CASSSGTGVLAKNIQYF. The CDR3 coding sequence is TGTGCCAGCAGCTCCGGGACAGGGGTTCTAGCCAAAAACATTCAGTACTTC.

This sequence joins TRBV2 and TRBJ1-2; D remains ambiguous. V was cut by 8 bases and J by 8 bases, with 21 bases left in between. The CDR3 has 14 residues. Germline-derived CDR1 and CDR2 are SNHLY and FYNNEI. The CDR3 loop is CASSTDQNRGGYTF. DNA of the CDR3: TGTGCCAGCTCCACCGATCAGAACAGAGGAGGCTACACCTTC.

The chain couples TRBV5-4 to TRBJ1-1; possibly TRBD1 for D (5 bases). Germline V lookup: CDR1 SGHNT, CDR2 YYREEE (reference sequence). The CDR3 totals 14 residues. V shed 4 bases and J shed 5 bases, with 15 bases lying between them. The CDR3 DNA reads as TGTGCCAGCAGCCCCCCCGACAGCTGGACTGAAGCTTTCTTT. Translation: CASSPPDSWTEAFF.

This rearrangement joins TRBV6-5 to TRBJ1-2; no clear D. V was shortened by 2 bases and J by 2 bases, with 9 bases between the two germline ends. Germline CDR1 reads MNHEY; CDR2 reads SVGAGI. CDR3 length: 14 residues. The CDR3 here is CASSYGQKNYGYTF. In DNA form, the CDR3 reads TGTGCCAGCAGTTACGGGCAGAAGAACTATGGCTACACCTTC.

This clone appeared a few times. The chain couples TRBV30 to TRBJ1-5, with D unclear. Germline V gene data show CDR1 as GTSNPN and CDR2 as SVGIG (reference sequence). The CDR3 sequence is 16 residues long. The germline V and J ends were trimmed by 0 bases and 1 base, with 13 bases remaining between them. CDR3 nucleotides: TGTGCCTGGAGTGTACAAGTAGGGCGAAGCAATCAGCCCCAGCATTTT. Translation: CAWSVQVGRSNQPQHF.

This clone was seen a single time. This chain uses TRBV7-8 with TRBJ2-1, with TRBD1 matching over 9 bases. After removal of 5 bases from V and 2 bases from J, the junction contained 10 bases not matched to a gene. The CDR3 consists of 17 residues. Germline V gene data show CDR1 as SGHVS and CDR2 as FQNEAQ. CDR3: CASSQTPGQGPYNEQFF. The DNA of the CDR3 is TGTGCCAGCAGCCAAACTCCGGGACAGGGTCCCTACAATGAGCAGTTCTTC.

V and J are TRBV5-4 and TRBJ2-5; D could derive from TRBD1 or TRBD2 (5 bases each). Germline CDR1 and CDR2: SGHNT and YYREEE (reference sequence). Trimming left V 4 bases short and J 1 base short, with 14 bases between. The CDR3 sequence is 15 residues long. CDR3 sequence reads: CASSPGPRAQETQYF. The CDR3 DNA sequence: TGTGCCAGCAGCCCGGGGCCAAGGGCCCAAGAGACCCAGTACTTC.

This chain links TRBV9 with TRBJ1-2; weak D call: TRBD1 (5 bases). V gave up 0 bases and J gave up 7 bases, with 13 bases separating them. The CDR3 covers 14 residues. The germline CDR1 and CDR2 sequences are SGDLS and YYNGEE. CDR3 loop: CASSVAQGSGGYTF. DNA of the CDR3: TGTGCCAGCAGCGTAGCTCAGGGATCGGGTGGCTACACCTTC. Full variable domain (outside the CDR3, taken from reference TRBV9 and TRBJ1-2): DSGVTQTPKHLITATGQRVTLRCSPRSGDLSVYWYQQSLDQGLQFLIQYYNGEERAKGNILERFSAQQFPDLHSELNLSSLELGDSALYFCASSVAQGSGGYTFGSGTRLTVV.